These 18 T cell receptor beta chains were sequenced from one sample in a study of blood T cell repertoires in COVID-19 (dated by TCRdb to the early 2020s). Libraries were built with the immunoSEQ multiplex PCR assay. TCRdb mirrors the immuneACCESS table, restricted to in-frame sequences. Some clones are absent from its copies; in checked studies, under half trace to an unresolved V gene, and the reason for the others is unknown. This sample has 120,000 or so clones in its table, and more than 75% of those were observed once. The ten largest clones capture about 3.5% of the sample. Sequenced input: peripheral blood. These receptor sequences come from a man aged 45 to 65 with active COVID-19.

This clone was seen a single time. The rearrangement links TRBV5-8 to TRBJ1-1; D remains ambiguous. The CDR3 runs to 15 residues. V was pared by 5 bases and J by 0 bases, with 14 bases between. Germline-derived CDR1 and CDR2 are SGHTS and YDEGEE. CDR3 residues: CASSFRRVVNTEAFF. As DNA, the CDR3 is TGTGCCAGCAGTTTTCGGAGGGTGGTGAACACTGAAGCTTTCTTT.

The rearrangement links TRBV29-1 to TRBJ2-5; D gene ambiguous. Germline assignment: CDR1 SQVTM and CDR2 ANQGSEA. This CDR3 is 11 amino acids long. Trimming removed 8 bases at V and 5 bases at J, with 12 bases between. In DNA, the CDR3 is TGCAGCCCGAAAATTCGGGAGACCCAGTACTTC. Encoded protein: CSPKIRETQYF.

This sequence joins TRBV6-6 and TRBJ1-1; a weak D match, TRBD1 (5 bases). V shed 8 bases and J shed 0 bases, with 10 bases lying between them. CDR3 size: 13 residues. The germline CDR1 and CDR2 sequences are MNHNY and SVGAGI (reference sequence). CDR3 nucleotides: TGTGCCAGCGGAGGGGTGATGAACACTGAAGCTTTCTTT. Its protein is CASGGVMNTEAFF.

The chain couples TRBV15 to TRBJ1-3; tentatively, D is TRBD1 (5 bases). From germline, CDR1 is LNHNV and CDR2 YYDKDF (reference sequence). The CDR3 contains 16 residues. V was trimmed by 0 bases and J by 4 bases, leaving 13 bases between them. Here the CDR3 reads CATSRDDTRGGNTIYF. CDR3 DNA: TGTGCCACCAGCAGAGATGATACCCGGGGGGGAAACACCATATATTTT.

For the CDR3, the DNA is TGCGCCAGCAGTGATCAGGCTTTGGGCGGCTACACCTTC. Its translation is CASSDQALGGYTF. The chain links TRBV10-1 to TRBJ1-2; D gene ambiguous. Germline V gives CDR1 WNHNN, CDR2 SYGVQD (reference sequence). There are 13 residues in the CDR3. V lost 3 bases and J lost 8, with 13 bases in between.

The CDR3 loop is CASSVGGRRNEQFF. DNA for the CDR3: TGCGCCAGCAGTGTCGGCGGGAGGCGAAATGAGCAGTTCTTC. The rearrangement links TRBV10-2 to TRBJ2-1; 8 bases map to TRBD2. The CDR3 has 14 residues. The germline V gene encodes CDR1 WSHSY and CDR2 SAAADI. Trimming cost V 4 bases and J 7 bases; bases outside gene matches: 6.

V is TRBV7-9 and J is TRBJ1-4; 9 nucleotides line up with TRBD1. Germline lookup yields CDR1 SEHNR and CDR2 FQNEAQ (reference sequence). There are 14 residues in the CDR3. Unmatched junction bases numbered 1, after V lost 1 base and J lost 7 bases. The chain's CDR3 is CASSLGDRAEKLFF. The CDR3 nucleotides read TGTGCCAGCAGCTTAGGGGACAGGGCTGAAAAACTGTTTTTT.

The chain recombines TRBV19 with TRBJ1-5; no reliable D call. The V end lost 3 bases, the J end lost 6 bases, and 9 bases lay between the germline ends. The CDR3 runs to 13 residues. Germline CDR1 LNHDA, CDR2 SQIVND (reference sequence). CDR3 coding DNA: TGTGCCAGTAGTATTCAGGTTGGTCAGCCCCAGCATTTT. Translation: CASSIQVGQPQHF.

The chain uses TRBV27 and TRBJ2-1, with 11 bases identical to TRBD2. With V trimmed by 5 bases and J by 4 bases, 1 base remained unmatched. Germline V lookup: CDR1 MNHEY, CDR2 SMNVEV (reference sequence). CDR3 size: 14 residues. Here the CDR3 DNA reads TGTGCCAGCAGTGGACTAGCGGGTTACAATGAGCAGTTCTTC. Translating it yields CASSGLAGYNEQFF.

V is TRBV27 and J is TRBJ2-1, with a weak D call TRBD2 (5 bases). The CDR3 has 16 residues. Germline V CDR1 and CDR2: MNHEY, SMNVEV (reference sequence). Between the trimmed V and J ends, which lost 1 base and 0 bases, there was a span of 10 bases. CDR3 nucleotides: TGTGCCAGCAGTTTATATCTAGCCCTCTCCTACAATGAGCAGTTCTTC. The encoded protein is CASSLYLALSYNEQFF.

V gene TRBV7-9 combines with J gene TRBJ2-1, with D maybe TRBD1 (6 bases). V lost 1 base and J 3 bases, leaving 10 bases between the germline ends. The CDR3 is 15 amino acids. Germline CDR1 SEHNR, CDR2 FQNEAQ (reference sequence). The CDR3 DNA is TGTGCCAGCAGCTTAGACAGGGTTATCTACAATGAGCAGTTCTTC. This translates into CASSLDRVIYNEQFF. Based on the CDR3 plus reference TRBV7-9 and TRBJ2-1, the full variable domain is DTGVSQNPRHKITKRGQNVTFRCDPISEHNRLYWYRQTLGQGPEFLTYFQNEAQLEKSRLLSDRFSAERPKGSFSTLEIQRTEQGDSAMYLCASSLDRVIYNEQFFGPGTRLTVL.

The CDR3: CASSLSGSLSNEQFF. For the CDR3, the DNA is TGTGCCAGCAGCTTGAGCGGGAGTCTGTCCAATGAGCAGTTCTTC. This chain connects TRBV7-2 to TRBJ2-1, with 8 bases fitting TRBD2. The ends lost 3 bases at V and 6 bases at J; junction bases unmatched: 7. Germline CDR1 reads SGHTA; CDR2 reads FQGNSA. The CDR3 sequence is 15 residues long.

This clone came up once. The chain couples TRBV7-8 to TRBJ1-5; tentative D call: TRBD1 (5 bases). CDR3 length: 17 residues. CDR1 is SGHVS and CDR2 is FQNEAQ in the germline V gene. Trimming left V 0 bases short and J 4 bases short, with 16 bases between. The CDR3, as DNA: TGTGCCAGCAGCTTAGCTGGAGGGGCGTGGAGGAATCAGCCCCAGCATTTT. Protein product: CASSLAGGAWRNQPQHF.

The chain uses TRBV7-3 and TRBJ1-1; 7 bases map to TRBD1. V trimming: 3 bases; J trimming: 8 bases; junction bases outside the gene matches: 6. Germline V gives CDR1 SGHTA, CDR2 FQGTGA. The CDR3 runs to 13 residues. Here the CDR3 DNA reads TGTGCCAGCAGCTTCGGCCCGGGACAGGAAGCTTTCTTT. Amino acids: CASSFGPGQEAFF.

The chain is built from TRBV11-2 and TRBJ2-2; D is possibly TRBD2 (5 bases). This CDR3 is built from 13 residues. V gave up 5 bases and J gave up 5 bases, with 9 bases separating them. The V gene's germline CDR1 is SGHAT and CDR2 FQNNGV. For the CDR3, the DNA is TGTGCCAGCAGCGGGAGTTGGACCGGGGAGCTGTTTTTT. Protein product: CASSGSWTGELFF.

V gene TRBV24-1 combines with J gene TRBJ2-2, with D maybe TRBD2 (6 bases). V lost 3 bases and J 6 bases, leaving 16 bases between the germline ends. CDR3 length: 16 residues. Germline CDR1 reads KGHDR; CDR2 reads SFDVKD. CDR3 DNA: TGTGCCACCAGTGATCCCCGGGCGGGACCGGCCGGGGAGCTGTTTTTT. As protein: CATSDPRAGPAGELFF.

This chain links TRBV6-5 with TRBJ2-2; TRBD1 matches at 10 bases. The CDR3 runs 15 residues. V lost 4 bases, J lost 6 bases, and 5 bases stayed unmatched. Per the germline V gene, CDR1 is MNHEY and CDR2 is SVGAGI. The DNA for the CDR3 is TGTGCCAGCAGTTTAGGGACAGGGGCTCCCGGGGAGCTGTTTTTT. Protein: CASSLGTGAPGELFF.

The chain has TRBV5-1 and TRBJ2-1; 8 bases agree with TRBD1. With V trimmed by 0 bases and J by 8 bases, 4 bases remained unmatched. In germline, CDR1 is SGHRS, CDR2 YFSETQ. The CDR3 extends over 14 amino acids. In nucleotides, the CDR3 is TGCGCCAGCAGCTTGGGGCAGGGGGCATATGAGCAGTTCTTC. Translated, it gives CASSLGQGAYEQFF.